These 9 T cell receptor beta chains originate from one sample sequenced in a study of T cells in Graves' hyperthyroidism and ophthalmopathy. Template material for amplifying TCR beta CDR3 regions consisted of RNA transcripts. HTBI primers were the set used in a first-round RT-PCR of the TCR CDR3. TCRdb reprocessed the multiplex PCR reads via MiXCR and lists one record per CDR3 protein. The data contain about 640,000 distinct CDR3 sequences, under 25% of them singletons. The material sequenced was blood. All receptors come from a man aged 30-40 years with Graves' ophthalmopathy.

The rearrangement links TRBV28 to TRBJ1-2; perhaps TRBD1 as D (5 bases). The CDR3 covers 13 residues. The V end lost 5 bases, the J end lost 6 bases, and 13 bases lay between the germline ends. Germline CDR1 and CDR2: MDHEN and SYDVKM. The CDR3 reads CASSGGNQDGYTF. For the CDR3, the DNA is TGTGCCAGCAGTGGGGGAAACCAGGATGGCTACACCTTC.

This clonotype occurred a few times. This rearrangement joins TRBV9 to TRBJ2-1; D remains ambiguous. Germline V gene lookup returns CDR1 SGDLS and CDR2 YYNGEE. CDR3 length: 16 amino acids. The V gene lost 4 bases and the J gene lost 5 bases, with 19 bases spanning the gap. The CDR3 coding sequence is TGTGCCAGCAGCCCAACGGCCCGCACCCAGAACAATGAGCAGTTCTTC. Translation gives CASSPTARTQNNEQFF.

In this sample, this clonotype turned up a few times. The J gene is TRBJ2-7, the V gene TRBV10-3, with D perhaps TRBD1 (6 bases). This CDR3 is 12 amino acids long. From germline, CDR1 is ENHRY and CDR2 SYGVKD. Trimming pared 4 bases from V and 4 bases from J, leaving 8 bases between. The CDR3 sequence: CAISATGYEQYF. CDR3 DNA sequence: TGTGCCATCAGTGCCACAGGGTACGAGCAGTACTTC.

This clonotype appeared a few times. The CDR3 protein is CASSPVHPNTDTQYF. The CDR3 DNA is TGCGCCAGCAGCCCTGTCCACCCGAACACAGATACGCAGTATTTT. The rearrangement links TRBV4-3 to TRBJ2-3; D unresolved. The CDR3 contains 15 residues. The V gene's germline CDR1 is LGHNA and CDR2 YSLEER. With 4 bases removed from V and 2 bases from J, the gap between germline ends came to 13 bases.

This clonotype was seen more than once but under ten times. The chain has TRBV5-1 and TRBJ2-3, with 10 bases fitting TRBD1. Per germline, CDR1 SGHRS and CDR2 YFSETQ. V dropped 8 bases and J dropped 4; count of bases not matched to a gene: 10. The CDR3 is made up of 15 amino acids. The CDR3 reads CASRTGTGAADTQYF. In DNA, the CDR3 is TGCGCCAGTAGAACCGGGACAGGGGCAGCAGATACGCAGTATTTT. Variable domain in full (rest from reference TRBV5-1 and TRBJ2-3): KAGVTQTPRYLIKTRGQQVTLSCSPISGHRSVSWYQQTPGQGLQFLFEYFSETQRNKGNFPGRFSGRQFSNSRSEMNVSTLELGDSALYLCASRTGTGAADTQYFGPGTRLTVL.

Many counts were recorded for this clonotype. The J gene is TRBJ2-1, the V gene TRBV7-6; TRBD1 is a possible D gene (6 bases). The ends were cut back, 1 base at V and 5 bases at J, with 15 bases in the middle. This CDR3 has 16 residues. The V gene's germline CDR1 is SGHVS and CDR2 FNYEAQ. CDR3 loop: CASSLGRGFPHNEQFF. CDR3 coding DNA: TGTGCCAGCAGCTTAGGAAGGGGGTTCCCGCACAATGAGCAGTTCTTC.

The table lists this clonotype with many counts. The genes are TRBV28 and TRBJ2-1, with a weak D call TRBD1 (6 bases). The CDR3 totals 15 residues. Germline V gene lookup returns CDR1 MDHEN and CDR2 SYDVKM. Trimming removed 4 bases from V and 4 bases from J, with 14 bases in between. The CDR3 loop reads CASSYVDREYNEQFF. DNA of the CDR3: TGTGCCAGCAGTTATGTGGACAGAGAGTACAATGAGCAGTTCTTC.

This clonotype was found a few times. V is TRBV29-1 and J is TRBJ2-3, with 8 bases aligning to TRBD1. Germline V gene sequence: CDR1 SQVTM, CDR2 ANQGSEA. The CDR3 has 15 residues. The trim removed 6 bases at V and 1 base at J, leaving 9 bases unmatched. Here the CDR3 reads CSVALPGQGTDTQYF. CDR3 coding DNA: TGCAGCGTGGCACTTCCGGGACAGGGCACAGATACGCAGTATTTT.

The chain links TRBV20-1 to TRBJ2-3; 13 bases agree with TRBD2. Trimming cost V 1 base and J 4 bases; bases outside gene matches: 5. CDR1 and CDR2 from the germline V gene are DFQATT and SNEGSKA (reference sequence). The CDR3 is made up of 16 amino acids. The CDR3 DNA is TGCAGTGCTAGAGGACTAGCGGGAGGAAGGGCAGATACGCAGTATTTT. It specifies CSARGLAGGRADTQYF.